This T cell receptor beta chain was found in a study of cytomegalovirus exposure and HLA in healthy donors. This clone was observed once. The target antigen is unknown. Study conclusions and caveats: Later, TCR association rates were found to vary by HLA locus, highest for DRB1 and lowest for HLA-C.

A multiplex PCR was run with 60 Vbeta primers and 13 Jbeta primers. Clones were read by immunoSEQ multiplex PCR, and TCRdb kept only the in-frame ones, dropping some. The sample records 120,000 or so clones, 60% to 85% being singletons. V was pared by 8 bases and J by 6 bases, with 16 bases between. The CDR3 is made up of 14 amino acids. Germline V gene data show CDR1 as MGHRA and CDR2 as YSYEKL. Specimen: PBMCs. This rearrangement joins TRBV4-1 to TRBJ1-4; TRBD1 is a possible D gene (5 bases). The receptor was isolated from a man aged 30 to 45 in good health and CMV-seronegative. The CDR3 sequence is CASQVGGPDEKLFF. The CDR3 nucleotides read TGCGCCAGCCAGGTGGGGGGTCCGGATGAAAAACTGTTTTTT.